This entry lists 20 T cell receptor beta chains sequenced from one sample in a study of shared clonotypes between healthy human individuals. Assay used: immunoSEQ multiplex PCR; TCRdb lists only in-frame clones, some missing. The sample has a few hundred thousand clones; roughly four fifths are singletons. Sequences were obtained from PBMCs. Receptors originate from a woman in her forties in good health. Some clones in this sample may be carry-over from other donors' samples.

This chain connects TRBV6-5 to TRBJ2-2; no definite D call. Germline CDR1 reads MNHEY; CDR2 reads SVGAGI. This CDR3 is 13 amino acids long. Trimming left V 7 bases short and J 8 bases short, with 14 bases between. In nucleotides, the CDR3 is TGTGCCAGCACCCCCAGTTGGCCTGGGGAGCTGTTTTTT. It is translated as CASTPSWPGELFF.

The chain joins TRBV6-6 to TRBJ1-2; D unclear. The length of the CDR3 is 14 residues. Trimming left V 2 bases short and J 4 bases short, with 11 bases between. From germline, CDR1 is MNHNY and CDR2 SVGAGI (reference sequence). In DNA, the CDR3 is TGTGCCAGCAGTTACGCTCGGGCTAGCTATGGCTACACCTTC. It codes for CASSYARASYGYTF.

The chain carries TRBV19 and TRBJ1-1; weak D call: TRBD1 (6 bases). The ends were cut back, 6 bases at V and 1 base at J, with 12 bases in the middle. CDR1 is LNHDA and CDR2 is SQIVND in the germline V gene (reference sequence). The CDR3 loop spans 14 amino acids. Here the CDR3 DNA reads TGTGCCAGTAGCCCCCAGGGGCCGAACACTGAAGCTTTCTTT. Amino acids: CASSPQGPNTEAFF.

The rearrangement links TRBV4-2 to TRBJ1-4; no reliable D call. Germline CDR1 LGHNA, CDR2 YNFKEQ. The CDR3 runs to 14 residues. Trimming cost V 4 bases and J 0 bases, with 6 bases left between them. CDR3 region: CASSLKATNEKLFF. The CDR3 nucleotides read TGTGCCAGCAGCCTTAAAGCAACTAATGAAAAACTGTTTTTT.

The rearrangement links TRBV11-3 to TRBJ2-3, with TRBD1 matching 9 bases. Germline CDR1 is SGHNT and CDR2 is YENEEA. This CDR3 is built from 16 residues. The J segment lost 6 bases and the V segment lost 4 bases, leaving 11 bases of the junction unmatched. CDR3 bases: TGTGCCAGCAGCTCCTCCACGGGACAGGGTCAGGATACGCAGTATTTT. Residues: CASSSSTGQGQDTQYF.

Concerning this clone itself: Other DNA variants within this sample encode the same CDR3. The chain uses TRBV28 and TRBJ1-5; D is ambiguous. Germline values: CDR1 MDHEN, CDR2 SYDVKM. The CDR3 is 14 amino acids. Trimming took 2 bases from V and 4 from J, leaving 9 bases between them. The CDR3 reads CASSLRLSNQPQHF. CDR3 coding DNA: TGTGCCAGCAGTTTACGGCTATCAAATCAGCCCCAGCATTTT.

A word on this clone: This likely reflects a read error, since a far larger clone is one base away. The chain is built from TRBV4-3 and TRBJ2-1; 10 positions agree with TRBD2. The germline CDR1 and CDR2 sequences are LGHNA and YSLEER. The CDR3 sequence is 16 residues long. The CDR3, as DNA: TGCGCCAGCAGCCAAGGACTAGCGGGCTCCTGCAATGAGCAGTTCTTC. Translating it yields CASSQGLAGSCNEQFF.

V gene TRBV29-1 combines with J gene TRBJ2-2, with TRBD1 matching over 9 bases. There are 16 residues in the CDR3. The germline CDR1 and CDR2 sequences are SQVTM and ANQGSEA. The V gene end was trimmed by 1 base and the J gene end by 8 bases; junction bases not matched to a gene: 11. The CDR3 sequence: CSVEGSYRGRAGELFF. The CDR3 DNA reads TGCAGCGTTGAAGGAAGTTACAGGGGGCGTGCAGGGGAGCTGTTTTTT.

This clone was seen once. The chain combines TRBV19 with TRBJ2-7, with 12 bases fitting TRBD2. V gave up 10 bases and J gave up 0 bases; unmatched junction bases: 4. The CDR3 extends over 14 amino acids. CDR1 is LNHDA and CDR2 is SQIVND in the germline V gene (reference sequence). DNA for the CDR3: TGTGCCACCAAGACTAGCGGGAGCTCCTACGAGCAGTACTTC. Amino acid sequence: CATKTSGSSYEQYF.

This CDR3 reads CASTLKGEGTEAFF. The CDR3 nucleotides read TGTGCCAGCACCCTGAAGGGGGAGGGCACTGAAGCTTTCTTT. The chain uses TRBV5-4 and TRBJ1-1; D is possibly TRBD1 (6 bases). The V end lost 6 bases, the J end lost 4 bases, and 16 bases lay between the germline ends. Per the germline V gene, CDR1 is SGHNT and CDR2 is YYREEE (reference sequence). The CDR3 covers 14 residues.

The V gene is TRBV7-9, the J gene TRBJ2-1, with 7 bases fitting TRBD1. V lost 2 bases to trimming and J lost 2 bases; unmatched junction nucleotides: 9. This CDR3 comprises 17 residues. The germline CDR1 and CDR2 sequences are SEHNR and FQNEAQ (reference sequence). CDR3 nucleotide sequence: TGTGCCAGCAGCTTAATCCCCAGGGGGAGACCCTACAATGAGCAGTTCTTC. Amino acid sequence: CASSLIPRGRPYNEQFF. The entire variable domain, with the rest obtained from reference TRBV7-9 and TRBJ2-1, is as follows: DTGVSQNPRHKITKRGQNVTFRCDPISEHNRLYWYRQTLGQGPEFLTYFQNEAQLEKSRLLSDRFSAERPKGSFSTLEIQRTEQGDSAMYLCASSLIPRGRPYNEQFFGPGTRLTVL.

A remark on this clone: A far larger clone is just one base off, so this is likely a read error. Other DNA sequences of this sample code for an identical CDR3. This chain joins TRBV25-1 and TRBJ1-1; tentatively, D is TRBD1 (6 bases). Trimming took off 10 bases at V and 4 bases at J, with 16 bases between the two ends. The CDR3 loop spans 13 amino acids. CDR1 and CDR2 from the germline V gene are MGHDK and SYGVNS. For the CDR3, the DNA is TGTGCCAAACAGGGTGCGAGAAGCACTGAAGCTTTCTTT. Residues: CAKQGARSTEAFF.

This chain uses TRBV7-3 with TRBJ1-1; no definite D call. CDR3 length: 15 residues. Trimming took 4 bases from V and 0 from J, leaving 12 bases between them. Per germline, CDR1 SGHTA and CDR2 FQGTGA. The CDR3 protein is CASSSQPGMNTEAFF. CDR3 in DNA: TGTGCCAGCAGCTCCCAACCGGGTATGAACACTGAAGCTTTCTTT.

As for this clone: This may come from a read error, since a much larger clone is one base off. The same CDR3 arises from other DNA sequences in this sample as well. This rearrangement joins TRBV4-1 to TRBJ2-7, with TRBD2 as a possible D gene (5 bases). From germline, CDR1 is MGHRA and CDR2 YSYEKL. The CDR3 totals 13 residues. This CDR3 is CASSQRVGHEQYF. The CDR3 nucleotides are TGCGCCAGCAGCCAGCGGGTGGGCCACGAACAGTACTTC.

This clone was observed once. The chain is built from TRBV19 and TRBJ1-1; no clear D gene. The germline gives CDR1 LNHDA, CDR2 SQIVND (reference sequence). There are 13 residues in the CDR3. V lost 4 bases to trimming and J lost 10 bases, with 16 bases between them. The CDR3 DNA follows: TGTGCCAGTAGTACCGGGAGACCGCTAGGAGCTTTCTTT. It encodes CASSTGRPLGAFF.

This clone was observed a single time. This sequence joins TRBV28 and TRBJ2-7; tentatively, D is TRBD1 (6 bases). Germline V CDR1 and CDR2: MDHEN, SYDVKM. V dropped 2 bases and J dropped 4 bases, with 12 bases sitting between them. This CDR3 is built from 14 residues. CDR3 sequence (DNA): TGTGCCAGCAGTTTAGGGACAACCTGGTACGAGCAGTACTTC. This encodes CASSLGTTWYEQYF.

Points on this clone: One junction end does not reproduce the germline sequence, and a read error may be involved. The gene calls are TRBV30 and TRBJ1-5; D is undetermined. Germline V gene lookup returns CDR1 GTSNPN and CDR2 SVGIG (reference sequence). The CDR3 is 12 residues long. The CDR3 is CARSTGDQPQHF. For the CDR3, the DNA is TGTGCCCGGAGTACCGGAGATCAGCCCCAGCATTTT.

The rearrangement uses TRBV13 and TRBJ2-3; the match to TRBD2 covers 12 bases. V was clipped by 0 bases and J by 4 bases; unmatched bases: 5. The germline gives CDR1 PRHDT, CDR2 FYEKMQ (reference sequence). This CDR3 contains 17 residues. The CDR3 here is CASSLGATSGSSDTQYF. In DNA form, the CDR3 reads TGTGCCAGCAGCTTAGGGGCGACTAGCGGGAGTTCAGATACGCAGTATTTT.

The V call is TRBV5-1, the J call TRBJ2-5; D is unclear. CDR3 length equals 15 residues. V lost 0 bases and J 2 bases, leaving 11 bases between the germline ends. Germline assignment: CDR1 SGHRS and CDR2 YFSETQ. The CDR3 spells CASSLGTRRQETQYF. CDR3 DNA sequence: TGCGCCAGCAGCTTGGGGACCAGGCGGCAAGAGACCCAGTACTTC.

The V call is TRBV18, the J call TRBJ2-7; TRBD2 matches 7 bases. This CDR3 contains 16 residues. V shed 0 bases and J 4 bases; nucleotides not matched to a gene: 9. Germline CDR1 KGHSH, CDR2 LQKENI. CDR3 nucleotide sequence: TGTGCCAGCTCACCACCTGGTGAGACTAGCAGATACGAGCAGTACTTC. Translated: CASSPPGETSRYEQYF.